This record covers a single T cell receptor beta chain. Its antigen remains unidentified. V dropped 0 bases and J dropped 0; count of bases not matched to a gene: 11. Germline values: CDR1 KGHSH, CDR2 LQKENI. This CDR3 is 19 amino acids long. The sample originates from a study of OX40 agonist ivuxolimab in advanced cancers. Study results and caveats: In the expanded peripheral T cells, antigen specificity was never determined.

Only in-frame clones appear in the TCRdb table, and some are missing; sequencing was by immunoSEQ multiplex PCR. The sample includes 35,000 to 50,000 clones, more than 75% of them seen just once. This clonotype originated in an adult with an advanced solid tumor such as melanoma, head and neck, liver or kidney cancer. Sequenced here: CD4+ or CD8+ T cells sorted from blood, sampled in a trial of the OX40 agonist ivuxolimab. The V and J genes are TRBV18 and TRBJ1-3; 7 positions agree with TRBD1. The CDR3 nucleotides read TGTGCCAGCTCACCACCGTATAAACAGGGGCTTCCCTCTGGAAACACCATATATTTT. This encodes CASSPPYKQGLPSGNTIYF.